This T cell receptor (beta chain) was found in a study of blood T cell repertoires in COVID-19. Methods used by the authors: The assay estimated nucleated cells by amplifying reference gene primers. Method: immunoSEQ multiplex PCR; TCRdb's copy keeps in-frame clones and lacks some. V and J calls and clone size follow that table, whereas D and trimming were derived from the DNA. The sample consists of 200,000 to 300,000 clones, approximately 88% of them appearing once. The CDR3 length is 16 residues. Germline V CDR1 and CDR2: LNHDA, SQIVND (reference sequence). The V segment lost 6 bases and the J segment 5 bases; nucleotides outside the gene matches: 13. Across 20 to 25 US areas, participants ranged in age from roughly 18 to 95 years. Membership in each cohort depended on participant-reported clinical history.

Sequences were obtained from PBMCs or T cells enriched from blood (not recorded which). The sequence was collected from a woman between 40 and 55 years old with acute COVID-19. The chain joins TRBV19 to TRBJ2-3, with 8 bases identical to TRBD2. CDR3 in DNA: TGTGCCAGTAGCCTCATCCCGGGAGGGCCGGGAGATACGCAGTATTTT. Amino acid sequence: CASSLIPGGPGDTQYF.